These 3 T cell receptor beta chains came from one sample sequenced in a study of molecular identifiers for immune sequencing clone quantification. TCRdb re-called the PCR reads through MiXCR, storing one row per CDR3 protein. Among about 32,000 distinct CDR3 sequences listed, 15% to 20% were seen once. The sequenced sample consisted of naive CD8+ T cells from blood, with Jurkat cell RNA spiked in. Subset meaning: FACS-sorted CD8+CD4-CCR7+CD45RA+ naive T cells. These receptors were taken from a human donor in good health. Some libraries in this study had Jurkat cell RNA spiked in.

Details on this clonotype: Given a much more abundant clone one base away, this may be a read error. This chain uses TRBV3-1 with TRBJ2-5; D is unresolved. The germline V gene has CDR1 LGHDT and CDR2 YNNKEL (reference sequence). The CDR3 covers 15 residues. The CDR3 region has the DNA TGTGCCAGCAGCCAATTTCGACGGAATCAAGATACCCAGTACTTC. It codes for CASSQFRRNQDTQYF.

A few counts support this clonotype. The CDR3 does not close with the conserved phenylalanine or tryptophan, likely indicating a read error. This sequence joins TRBV28 and TRBJ2-7; 9 bases are shared with TRBD2. The CDR3 has 15 residues. V shed 8 bases, J shed 2 bases, and the junction held 10 bases outside the gene matches. Germline loops: CDR1 MDHEN, CDR2 SYDVKM. CDR3 region: CASSFPLAGTYEQYS. In DNA form, the CDR3 reads TGTGCCAGCTCCTTCCCGCTAGCGGGGACCTACGAGCAGTACTCC.

This clonotype showed up many times. The chain couples TRBV7-9 to TRBJ2-7; D remains ambiguous. Germline-derived CDR1 and CDR2 are SEHNR and FQNEAQ (reference sequence). This CDR3 has 14 residues. The V end was cut by 4 bases, the J end by 0 bases, with 10 bases between. The CDR3 DNA reads as TGTGCCAGCAGCTCCTCGGTTAGCTCCTACGAGCAGTACTTC. Amino acids: CASSSSVSSYEQYF.